This T cell receptor beta chain comes out of a study of blood T cell repertoires in COVID-19. Across the whole study: Samples representing acute and convalescent COVID-19 were sourced from the United States, Italy and Spain. In each case, the material was cDNA or gDNA derived from T cells, B-cell-depleted T cells, or PBMCs.

Authors' analysis steps: Amplification of reference gene primers was used by the study to estimate nucleated cell counts. TCRdb's copy holds only in-frame clones and misses some; the assay was immunoSEQ multiplex PCR. V and J calls and clone size are copied from that table; D and trimming were computed from the DNA. The table shows around 30,000 clones, with 65% to 90% occurring only once. Germline loops: CDR1 LNHDA, CDR2 SQIVND (reference sequence). Losses at the gene ends were 2 bases for V and 4 bases for J; bases not matched to a gene: 7. This CDR3 region has 15 residues. The receptor's source is a woman aged 80 or over with active or convalescent COVID-19. The sequenced sample was peripheral blood. V gene TRBV19 combines with J gene TRBJ2-7, with 8 bases identical to TRBD1. The DNA of the CDR3 is TGTGCCAGTAGTATAAAGGGGACAGGCGGGTACGAGCAGTACTTC. Translation gives CASSIKGTGGYEQYF.